What follows describes a single TCR beta chain. Its target is unknown. Looked up from germline, CDR1 is SGDLS and CDR2 is YYNGEE. V lost 3 bases to trimming and J lost 1 base; unmatched junction nucleotides: 9. CDR3 length equals 16 residues. This entry is derived from a study of shared clonotypes between healthy human individuals. Whole-study findings and limits: Rarefaction analysis demonstrated incomplete sorted-subset sequencing notwithstanding large depth. About 5% was the fraction of naive CD4 clonotypes found shared across four donors.

CD45RO-negative cells were positively selected for CCR7, leaving out terminally differentiated effector memory CD45RA+ cells. Healthy HIV-negative adults with no recent acute infections or vaccinations were recruited as donors. Roughly 200 ng DNA, tens of thousands of T cell genomes, went into each sorted-subset replicate PCR. Measured with immunoSEQ multiplex PCR; TCRdb has only the in-frame clones, and not every one. The top ten hold roughly 1% of the sample, which has 2 million or so clones, about 95% seen once. Source material: naive CD8+ T cells sorted from blood. This clonotype originated in a man between 18 and 29 years old in good health. V gene TRBV9 combines with J gene TRBJ1-2; TRBD1 matches at 7 bases. The DNA of the CDR3 is TGTGCCAGCAGCGCCTCCGGGACAGAGGTTAACTATGGCTACACCTTC. Translation: CASSASGTEVNYGYTF.